The clone carrying this TCR beta chain was detected a few times. The ends were cut back, 0 bases at V and 0 bases at J, with 10 bases in the middle. CDR3 size: 15 residues. The germline gives CDR1 SGHKS, CDR2 YYEKEE (reference sequence). In the original workflow: Quantification of nucleated cells was approximated via reference gene primer amplification. TCRdb's copy holds only in-frame clones and misses some; the assay was immunoSEQ multiplex PCR. V and J calls and clone size are given by that table; D and trimming were obtained from the DNA. The sample contains roughly 350,000 clones, 88% of which appear only once. This sample was taken from a study of blood T cell repertoires in COVID-19. Study-wide background: The origin of the acute and convalescent COVID-19 samples was the United States, Italy and Spain. PBMCs, B-cell-depleted T cells, or T cells were the source of the cDNA or gDNA that made up the material.

Source material: peripheral blood. The clonotype comes from a woman between 70 and 85 years old with COVID-19, enrolled during active disease. The chain uses TRBV5-5 and TRBJ2-7, with D possibly being TRBD1 (5 bases). In DNA form, the CDR3 reads TGTGCCAGCAGCTTGGAACAGGACCCCTCCTACGAGCAGTACTTC. It translates to CASSLEQDPSYEQYF. Drawing the rest from reference TRBV5-5 and TRBJ2-7, the complete variable domain is DAGVTQSPTHLIKTRGQQVTLRCSPISGHKSVSWYQQVLGQGPQFIFQYYEKEERGRGNFPDRFSARQFPNYSSELNVNALLLGDSALYLCASSLEQDPSYEQYFGPGTRLTVT.